The 21 T cell receptor beta chains given below trace back to one sample, sequenced in a study of T cells after yellow fever vaccination. Using its own MiXCR run on the 5' RACE reads, TCRdb lists one record per CDR3 protein. The table lists 400,000 to 450,000 distinct CDR3 sequences, roughly a sixth of them singletons. Material: PBMCs, obtained before the yellow fever booster vaccination. Receptors originate from a man between 18 and 29 years old who received the YFV17D yellow fever vaccine.

This rearrangement joins TRBV5-4 to TRBJ2-2; D might be TRBD1 or TRBD2, each matching 5 bases. This CDR3 comprises 17 residues. Germline CDR1 SGHNT, CDR2 YYREEE (reference sequence). The germline V and J ends were trimmed by 4 bases and 2 bases, with 18 bases remaining between them. The CDR3 nucleotides are TGTGCCAGCAGCCCGAAACAGGCTACTAGAAACACCGGGGAGCTGTTTTTT. This translates into CASSPKQATRNTGELFF.

The chain has TRBV9 and TRBJ1-6; 7 bases line up with TRBD1. The CDR3 covers 14 residues. The germline V gene encodes CDR1 SGDLS and CDR2 YYNGEE. The V and J ends lost 3 bases and 10 bases, in that order; junction bases with no gene match: 7. The CDR3 spells CASSGDRVQSPLHF. DNA of the CDR3: TGTGCCAGCAGCGGCGACAGGGTTCAATCACCCCTCCACTTT.

This clonotype was found a few times. The chain recombines TRBV18 with TRBJ2-5; D gene unclear. CDR3 length: 12 residues. V shed 3 bases and J shed 8 bases, with 10 bases lying between them. Germline values: CDR1 KGHSH, CDR2 LQKENI. The CDR3 sequence: CASSPYTETQYF. As DNA, the CDR3 is TGTGCCAGCTCACCGTACACTGAAACCCAGTACTTC.

The gene calls are TRBV4-2 and TRBJ2-3; no reliable D call. The CDR3 covers 15 residues. Germline V gene lookup returns CDR1 LGHNA and CDR2 YNFKEQ. V shed 0 bases and J shed 3 bases, with 10 bases lying between them. The CDR3 DNA reads as TGTGCCAGCAGCCAAGAGGGTCTTCCAACAGATACGCAGTATTTT. It is translated as CASSQEGLPTDTQYF.

The chain employs TRBV7-9 and TRBJ2-1, with 7 bases matching TRBD2. V gave up 0 bases and J gave up 10 bases; unmatched junction bases: 12. CDR1 is SEHNR, CDR2 FQNEAQ, per germline (reference sequence). There are 16 residues in the CDR3. Here the CDR3 DNA reads TGTGCCAGCAGCTTAGCCCTGGCGGGGGACCACTTAGAGCAGTTCTTC. Translating it yields CASSLALAGDHLEQFF.

The CDR3 coding sequence is TGCAGTGCTCGCGGACTAGCGGGGGCCCTCACAGATACGCAGTATTTT. Amino acids: CSARGLAGALTDTQYF. The rearrangement uses TRBV20-1 and TRBJ2-3; 13 nucleotides agree with TRBD2. Germline values: CDR1 DFQATT, CDR2 SNEGSKA (reference sequence). The V and J ends lost 5 bases and 2 bases, in that order; junction bases with no gene match: 7. The CDR3 extends over 16 amino acids.

V usage is TRBV12-5 and J usage is TRBJ2-1; 7 bases align to TRBD2. This CDR3 comprises 14 residues. J gave up 8 bases and V 6 bases, and 10 bases lay outside the gene matches. Germline V gives CDR1 LGHNT, CDR2 FRNRAP. For the CDR3, the DNA is TGTGCTAGTGGCTTGAGCGGGGTGTGGGATGAGCAGTTCTTC. Amino acid sequence: CASGLSGVWDEQFF.

The V gene is TRBV12-3 or TRBV12-4, the J gene TRBJ2-3; no clear D. The CDR3 consists of 13 residues. V was pared by 3 bases and J by 2 bases, with 6 bases between. The CDR3 DNA sequence: TGTGCCAGCAGTTTTTGGGCCACAGATACGCAGTATTTT. Protein product: CASSFWATDTQYF.

The chain joins TRBV12-3 or TRBV12-4 to TRBJ1-2, with D hard to call. The length of the CDR3 is 12 residues. Trimming removed 6 bases at V and 6 bases at J, with 11 bases between. The CDR3 protein is CASSQAGDGYTF. As DNA, the CDR3 is TGTGCCAGCAGCCAAGCTGGGGATGGCTACACCTTC.

This clonotype was seen a few times. This chain's CDR3 is CSAYGGVPLQPQHF. CDR3 DNA: TGCAGTGCCTACGGAGGGGTTCCCTTACAGCCCCAGCATTTT. The rearrangement joins TRBV20-1 to TRBJ1-5; TRBD1 might be the D (5 bases). The CDR3 covers 14 residues. Looked up from germline, CDR1 is DFQATT and CDR2 is SNEGSKA (reference sequence). V was cut by 6 bases and J by 7 bases, with 19 bases left in between.

The chain employs TRBV9 and TRBJ2-3; the match to TRBD1 covers 9 bases. The germline V gene has CDR1 SGDLS and CDR2 YYNGEE. Trimming took 3 bases from V and 1 from J; bases not matched to a gene: 3. There are 15 residues in the CDR3. CDR3 sequence (DNA): TGTGCCAGCAGCGAAACAGGGGGCGGCACAGATACGCAGTATTTT. Translation gives CASSETGGGTDTQYF. The variable domain in full, completed from reference TRBV9 and TRBJ2-3, reads DSGVTQTPKHLITATGQRVTLRCSPRSGDLSVYWYQQSLDQGLQFLIQYYNGEERAKGNILERFSAQQFPDLHSELNLSSLELGDSALYFCASSETGGGTDTQYFGPGTRLTVL.

The rearrangement links TRBV18 to TRBJ2-5; 8 bases are a match to TRBD1. This CDR3 has 14 residues. Trimming removed 8 bases from V and 0 bases from J; junction bases left unmatched: 5. Germline V CDR1 and CDR2: KGHSH, LQKENI. The CDR3 DNA reads TGTGCCAGCACCTGGGACAGGTACCAAGAGACCCAGTACTTC. This gives the protein CASTWDRYQETQYF.

This chain joins TRBV27 and TRBJ2-1; the match to TRBD2 covers 9 bases. The CDR3 has 15 amino acids. Germline V gene data show CDR1 as MNHEY and CDR2 as SMNVEV (reference sequence). The ends lost 5 bases at V and 8 bases at J; junction bases unmatched: 10. The CDR3 protein is CASSVYSGGGDEQFF. For the CDR3, the DNA is TGTGCCAGCAGTGTATATAGCGGGGGTGGCGATGAGCAGTTCTTC.

This clonotype was detected a few times. V gene TRBV27 combines with J gene TRBJ2-5; TRBD1 or TRBD2 may be the D gene (5 bases each). V was cut by 5 bases and J by 4 bases, with 17 bases left in between. The CDR3 length is 15 residues. Germline loops: CDR1 MNHEY, CDR2 SMNVEV (reference sequence). CDR3 amino acids: CASSTGTFRTETQYF. The CDR3 nucleotides read TGTGCCAGCAGTACCGGGACGTTCCGTACAGAGACCCAGTACTTC.

The chain recombines TRBV4-3 with TRBJ2-3; TRBD1 or TRBD2 may be the D gene (5 bases each). V was trimmed by 0 bases and J by 9 bases, leaving 16 bases between them. Looked up from germline, CDR1 is LGHNA and CDR2 is YSLEER. The CDR3 runs 15 residues. The CDR3 DNA sequence: TGCGCCAGCAGCCAAGATCGGCTGAGGGGTGACACGCAGTATTTT. This sequence encodes CASSQDRLRGDTQYF.

This rearrangement joins TRBV27 to TRBJ2-1; a weak D match, TRBD1 (6 bases). CDR1 and CDR2 from the germline V gene are MNHEY and SMNVEV (reference sequence). V lost 6 bases and J lost 3, with 21 bases in between. This CDR3 comprises 17 residues. CDR3 sequence: CASSPSDRMRFYNEQFF. Written as DNA, the CDR3 is TGTGCCAGCAGCCCCTCGGACAGAATGAGATTCTACAATGAGCAGTTCTTC.

The rearrangement links TRBV12-3 or TRBV12-4 to TRBJ2-2, with unresolved D. Trimming stripped 6 bases from V and 6 bases from J, with 11 bases between. This CDR3 has 13 residues. The CDR3 DNA reads TGTGCCAGCAGCCCCAACTGGTCCGGGGAGCTGTTTTTT. Protein: CASSPNWSGELFF.

This clonotype was seen a few times. The rearrangement links TRBV7-2 to TRBJ2-5, with D perhaps matching TRBD1 (6 bases). V lost 4 bases to trimming and J lost 2 bases, with 17 bases between them. The length of the CDR3 is 16 residues. Per the germline V gene, CDR1 is SGHTA and CDR2 is FQGNSA. CDR3: CASSYIRRDRQETQYF. The CDR3 DNA reads as TGTGCCAGCAGCTATATTAGGAGAGACAGGCAAGAGACCCAGTACTTC.

The rearrangement uses TRBV20-1 and TRBJ2-3; 7 nucleotides match TRBD2. V lost 7 bases and J lost 0; bases outside the gene matches: 16. The CDR3 covers 17 residues. Per the germline V gene, CDR1 is DFQATT and CDR2 is SNEGSKA (reference sequence). The DNA of the CDR3 is TGCAGTGTCCAGATTGGTCGGGGGGACCTTAGCACAGATACGCAGTATTTT. This encodes CSVQIGRGDLSTDTQYF.

The V call is TRBV29-1, the J call TRBJ2-5; D gene uncertain. The V end lost 3 bases, the J end lost 7 bases, and 15 bases lay between the germline ends. Germline V lookup: CDR1 SQVTM, CDR2 ANQGSEA. There are 13 residues in the CDR3. Here the CDR3 reads CSVDYMSTWTQYF. In DNA form, the CDR3 reads TGCAGCGTTGATTATATGAGTACGTGGACCCAGTACTTC. Drawing the rest from reference TRBV29-1 and TRBJ2-5, the complete variable domain is SAVISQKPSRDICQRGTSLTIQCQVDSQVTMMFWYRQQPGQSLTLIATANQGSEATYESGFVIDKFPISRPNLTFSTLTVSNMSPEDSSIYLCSVDYMSTWTQYFGPGTRLLVL.

This clonotype was counted a few times. V is TRBV7-9 and J is TRBJ2-1, with a tentative D call TRBD2 (5 bases). Looked up from germline, CDR1 is SEHNR and CDR2 is FQNEAQ (reference sequence). The ends were cut back, 5 bases at V and 7 bases at J, with 33 bases in the middle. The CDR3 runs 20 residues. The CDR3, as DNA: TGTGCCAGCAGCAAACGATTATTGGACTCGTCCCTCGTGGGATTAAATGAGCAGTTCTTC. This translates into CASSKRLLDSSLVGLNEQFF.